These T cell receptor beta chains were read from a single sample in a study of shared clonotypes between healthy human individuals. Profiling relied on immunoSEQ multiplex PCR, and the TCRdb table lists in-frame clones only, not all of them. The table lists around 690,000 clones, 90% of them singletons. Sequences were obtained from memory CD8+ T cells from PBMCs. The receptors shown here come from a young man in good health. Some clones in this sample may be carry-over from other donors' samples. CDR3s include the opening cysteine and the closing phenylalanine or tryptophan. D genes are given only for firm matches. Part of the rows lack a size; the others show once, few, many or a class for expanded clones.

clone_size	d_call	j_call	v_call	cdr3_aa	cdr3_nt
-	TRBD2	TRBJ2-4	TRBV29-1	CSVEPPGGIQYF	TGCAGCGTTGAGCCCCCGGGAGGCATTCAGTACTTC
-	-	TRBJ1-3	TRBV4-3	CASSQGQGGNTIYF	TGCGCCAGCAGCCAAGGGCAGGGGGGAAACACCATATATTTT
-	-	TRBJ2-2	TRBV9	CASSVVAIRGPTGELFF	TGTGCCAGCAGCGTCGTCGCTATCCGGGGGCCCACCGGGGAGCTGTTTTTT
-	-	TRBJ2-7	TRBV11-2	CASSSKRGMLNEQYF	TGTGCCAGCAGCTCCAAACGGGGAATGTTGAACGAGCAGTACTTC
-	-	TRBJ2-1	TRBV7-9	CASSEGLGTLELFF	TGTGCCAGCAGCGAGGGACTTGGCACCTTGGAACTGTTCTTC
-	-	TRBJ2-3	TRBV27	CASSLSPIGGTDTQYF	TGTGCCAGCAGTTTATCTCCGATTGGCGGCACAGATACGCAGTATTTT
-	-	TRBJ1-5	TRBV28	CASSFALNNQPQHF	TGTGCCAGCAGTTTTGCACTGAACAATCAGCCCCAGCATTTT
once	-	TRBJ2-7	TRBV4-1	CASSQEGGLSYEQYF	TGCGCCAGCAGCCAAGAGGGGGGGCTTTCCTACGAGCAGTACTTC
-	-	TRBJ1-1	TRBV27	CASSPPGAPNTEAFF	TGTGCCAGCAGTCCCCCCGGGGCTCCGAACACTGAAGCTTTCTTT
-	TRBD1	TRBJ2-5	TRBV27	CASSSTPAGGKEQYF	TGTGCCAGCAGTTCGACCCCGGCAGGGGGCAAAGAGCAGTACTTC
-	-	TRBJ2-7	TRBV27	CASSPGSGSYEQYF	TGTGCCAGCAGTCCCGGTTCAGGATCCTACGAGCAGTACTTC
-	-	TRBJ2-1	TRBV27	CASSSIALYNEQFF	TGTGCCAGCAGTTCAATAGCCTTATACAATGAGCAGTTCTTC
-	-	TRBJ2-7	TRBV6-5	CASNVVPEQYF	TGTGCCAGCAACGTGGTCCCCGAGCAGTACTTC
-	TRBD2	TRBJ2-2	TRBV9	CASRGLPGTGELFF	TGTGCCAGCAGGGGACTACCCGGGACCGGGGAGCTGTTTTTT
-	-	TRBJ1-2	TRBV6-5	CASSYSPGYGYTF	TGTGCCAGCAGTTACTCGCCGGGTTATGGCTACACCTTC
-	-	TRBJ2-7	TRBV7-9	CASSLVASIYEQYF	TGTGCCAGCAGCTTAGTGGCTAGCATATACGAGCAGTACTTC
-	-	TRBJ1-1	TRBV5-1	CASSLSRVGNLNTEAFF	TGCGCCAGCAGCTTGAGTCGCGTGGGCAACTTGAACACTGAAGCTTTCTTT
-	-	TRBJ1-2	TRBV27	CASSLSGGAGYGYTF	TGTGCCAGCAGTTTATCGGGGGGCGCTGGCTATGGCTACACCTTC
-	-	TRBJ1-4	TRBV5-5	CASSLQGLGTTNEKLFF	TGTGCCAGCAGCTTACAGGGATTGGGGACAACTAATGAAAAACTGTTTTTT
-	TRBD1	TRBJ2-7	TRBV4-3	CATAGTASYEQYF	TGCGCCACGGCCGGGACAGCTTCCTACGAGCAGTACTTC
-	-	TRBJ2-7	TRBV9	CASSPFAVSSYEQYF	TGTGCCAGCAGCCCTTTCGCTGTTAGCTCCTACGAGCAGTACTTC
-	-	TRBJ1-5	TRBV28	CASSLQGWNQPQHF	TGTGCCAGCAGTTTACAGGGTTGGAATCAGCCCCAGCATTTT
-	-	TRBJ1-5	TRBV2	CASSDSPLDQVYGF	TGTGCCAGCAGTGATTCCCCTCTAGATCAGGTTTACGGGTTT
-	-	TRBJ2-7	TRBV4-2	CASSQVSFYEQYF	TGTGCCAGCAGCCAAGTTTCCTTTTACGAGCAGTACTTC
-	TRBD2	TRBJ2-1	TRBV6-1	CASSESLAGGNEQFF	TGTGCCAGCAGTGAAAGTCTAGCGGGGGGCAATGAGCAGTTCTTC
once	-	TRBJ2-7	TRBV28	CASSYQAVYEQYF	TGTGCCAGCAGTTACCAGGCAGTATACGAGCAGTACTTC
-	-	TRBJ1-4	TRBV14	CASSPRQAPNEKLFF	TGTGCCAGCAGCCCGCGACAGGCACCTAATGAAAAACTGTTTTTT
-	-	TRBJ1-5	TRBV15	CATSRAARGDQPQHF	TGTGCCACCAGCAGAGCCGCACGGGGCGATCAGCCCCAGCATTTT
-	-	TRBJ1-1	TRBV9	CASSVDRGGTEAFF	TGTGCCAGCAGCGTAGATCGGGGAGGCACTGAAGCTTTCTTT
-	-	TRBJ1-2	TRBV5-8	CASSSDIYGYTF	TGTGCCAGCAGCTCGGACATCTATGGCTACACCTTC
-	-	TRBJ1-2	TRBV5-6	CASSLSSGLYGYTF	TGTGCCAGCAGCTTGAGTTCGGGGCTATATGGCTACACCTTC
-	TRBD1	TRBJ2-1	TRBV5-4	CASSLWDRGLDEQFF	TGTGCCAGCAGCTTATGGGACAGGGGGCTGGATGAGCAGTTCTTC
-	-	TRBJ1-5	TRBV7-9	CASSSGLGNQPQHF	TGTGCCAGCAGCTCCGGGTTAGGGAATCAGCCCCAGCATTTT
once	TRBD2	TRBJ2-1	TRBV15	CATSRDMTSDSYNEQFF	TGTGCCACCAGCAGAGACATGACTAGCGATTCCTACAATGAGCAGTTCTTC
-	TRBD2	TRBJ2-3	TRBV7-9	CASSPTSGRGDTQYF	TGTGCCAGCAGCCCAACTAGCGGGAGAGGAGATACGCAGTATTTT
-	TRBD1	TRBJ2-7	TRBV7-6	CASSPLGDRVGEQYF	TGTGCCAGCAGCCCCTTAGGGGACAGGGTTGGCGAGCAGTACTTC
-	-	TRBJ2-7	TRBV30	CAWSGASWTEQYF	TGTGCCTGGAGTGGGGCTAGCTGGACCGAGCAGTACTTC
-	TRBD1	TRBJ1-2	TRBV10-1	CASSDQTRDSPNYGYTF	TGCGCCAGCAGTGACCAAACCCGGGACAGCCCTAACTATGGCTACACCTTC
-	-	TRBJ2-1	TRBV6-4	CASSDSPAAYNEQFF	TGTGCCAGCAGTGACTCGCCAGCGGCCTACAATGAGCAGTTCTTC
-	-	TRBJ2-3	TRBV4-1	CASSQRLSNEQYF	TGCGCCAGCAGCCAGAGGTTATCCAATGAACAGTATTTT
-	-	TRBJ1-1	TRBV6-1	CASSETRDTPKGTEAFF	TGTGCCAGCAGTGAAACCCGGGACACCCCAAAGGGAACTGAAGCTTTCTTT
-	-	TRBJ2-6	TRBV2	CASSDRTGANVLTF	TGTGCCAGCAGCGACAGAACAGGGGCCAACGTCCTGACTTTC
-	-	TRBJ1-2	TRBV6-5	CASIRWGANYGYTF	TGTGCCAGCATCAGATGGGGGGCAAACTATGGCTACACCTTC
-	-	TRBJ2-1	TRBV7-9	CASSLVGQGAYNEQFF	TGTGCCAGCAGCTTAGTCGGGCAGGGAGCCTACAATGAGCAGTTCTTC
-	-	TRBJ2-7	TRBV6-5	CASSLGSEQYF	TGTGCCAGCAGCTTAGGGAGCGAGCAGTACTTC
-	-	TRBJ2-3	TRBV30	CAWTGLLASTDTQYF	TGTGCCTGGACCGGACTTCTTGCTAGCACAGATACGCAGTATTTT
-	TRBD1	TRBJ1-3	TRBV9	CASSATTGQELSGNTIYF	TGTGCCAGCAGCGCAACGACGGGACAGGAACTCTCTGGAAACACCATATATTTT
-	TRBD1	TRBJ1-1	TRBV19	CASSPGQFNTEAFF	TGTGCCAGTAGCCCGGGACAGTTTAACACTGAAGCTTTCTTT
-	-	TRBJ2-7	TRBV19	CASSISEGSYEQYF	TGTGCCAGTAGTATTTCCGAGGGTTCGTACGAGCAGTACTTC
-	-	TRBJ2-1	TRBV15	CATTVWELPDEQFF	TGTGCCACCACCGTGTGGGAGTTGCCCGATGAGCAGTTCTTC
-	TRBD2	TRBJ2-1	TRBV6-5	CASSSPGTSVYNEQFF	TGTGCCAGCAGTTCCCCCGGGACTAGCGTTTACAATGAGCAGTTCTTC
-	TRBD2	TRBJ2-7	TRBV5-6	CASSIGTSGEQYF	TGTGCCAGCAGCATCGGGACTAGCGGCGAGCAGTACTTC
once	TRBD1	TRBJ1-2	TRBV5-6	CASSLVNPGQNYGYTF	TGTGCCAGCAGCTTGGTAAATCCGGGACAGAACTATGGCTACACCTTC
-	TRBD1	TRBJ1-2	TRBV27	CASTSLETGAYGYTF	TGTGCCAGCACCTCCTTGGAGACAGGGGCCTATGGCTACACCTTC
-	-	TRBJ2-7	TRBV7-9	CASSLVGGSTYEQYF	TGTGCCAGCAGCTTAGTAGGCGGCAGTACCTACGAGCAGTACTTC
-	-	TRBJ2-4	TRBV2	CASSDEYGTLTKNIQYF	TGTGCCAGCAGTGATGAATATGGGACCCTTACCAAAAACATTCAGTACTTC
-	-	TRBJ1-5	TRBV27	CASSEGSRQPQHF	TGTGCCAGCAGCGAGGGAAGTCGGCAGCCCCAGCATTTT
-	-	TRBJ1-5	TRBV28	CASSLGQGYQPQHF	TGTGCCAGCAGTTTGGGGCAGGGATATCAGCCCCAGCATTTT